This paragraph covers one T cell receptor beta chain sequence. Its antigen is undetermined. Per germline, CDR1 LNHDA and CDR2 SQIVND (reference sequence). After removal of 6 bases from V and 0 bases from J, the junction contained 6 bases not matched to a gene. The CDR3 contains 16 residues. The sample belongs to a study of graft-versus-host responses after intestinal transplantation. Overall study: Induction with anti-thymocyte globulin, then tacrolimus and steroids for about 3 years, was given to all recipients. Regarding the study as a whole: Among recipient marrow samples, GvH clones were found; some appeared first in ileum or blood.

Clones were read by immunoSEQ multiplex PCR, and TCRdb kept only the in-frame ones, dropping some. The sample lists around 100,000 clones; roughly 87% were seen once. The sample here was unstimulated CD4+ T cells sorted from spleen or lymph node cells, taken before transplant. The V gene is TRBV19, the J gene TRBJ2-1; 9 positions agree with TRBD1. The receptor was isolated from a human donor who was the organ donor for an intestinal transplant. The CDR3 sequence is CASSSLDRGSYNEQFF. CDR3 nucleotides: TGTGCCAGTAGCTCCCTGGACAGGGGCTCCTACAATGAGCAGTTCTTC.